The 22 T cell receptor beta chains reported below all come from one sample, sequenced in a study of technical replicates of blood from a handful of donors. Here immunoSEQ multiplex PCR was the method, and the copy in TCRdb shows in-frame clones only, minus some. The sample lists about 80,000 clones, roughly 98% occurring once. Material: T cells isolated from PBMCs. These receptors all stem from a human donor in good health.

With respect to this clone: Sequence at one end of the junction differs from germline and may be a read error. This chain links TRBV5-1 with TRBJ1-2; 12 bases line up with TRBD1. Germline V gives CDR1 SGHRS, CDR2 YFSETQ. CDR3 length: 13 amino acids. Here the CDR3 reads CASSPGQGAHSPF. DNA of the CDR3: TGCGCCAGCAGTCCGGGACAGGGGGCCCATTCCCCCTTC.

This clone was observed a single time. CDR3 in DNA: TGTGCCAGCAGCATGGCTGCAGGGTACGGACAAGAGACCCAGTACTTC. Translating gives CASSMAAGYGQETQYF. J is TRBJ2-5 and V is TRBV5-4; possible D gene TRBD1, 5 bases. From germline, CDR1 is SGHNT and CDR2 YYREEE (reference sequence). This CDR3 is 16 amino acids long. V was trimmed by 4 bases and J by 2 bases, leaving 18 bases between them.

The chain is built from TRBV4-1 and TRBJ2-5; D uncertain. CDR3 size: 15 residues. CDR1 MGHRA and CDR2 YSYEKL come from the germline V gene. Trimming took 0 bases from V and 1 from J, leaving 9 bases between them. The DNA of the CDR3 is TGCGCCAGCAGCCAAGACGGCAGGCGCCAAGAGACCCAGTACTTC. Its translation: CASSQDGRRQETQYF.

This chain links TRBV12-5 with TRBJ2-1, with 11 bases matching TRBD2. J lost 4 bases, V lost 3 bases, and 5 bases had no gene match. Per germline, CDR1 LGHNT and CDR2 FRNRAP. This CDR3 has 16 amino acids. DNA for the CDR3: TGTGCTAGTGGTTTACTACTAGCGGGGGCTTACAATGAGCAGTTCTTC. It encodes CASGLLLAGAYNEQFF.

This clone came up a few times. The V and J genes are TRBV15 and TRBJ2-1, with D perhaps TRBD2 (6 bases). V lost 8 bases, J lost 8 bases, and 19 bases lay in between. CDR1 is LNHNV and CDR2 is YYDKDF in the germline V gene (reference sequence). The CDR3 runs 14 residues. The chain's CDR3 is CATLHGTSGDEQFF. The CDR3 DNA reads as TGTGCCACCTTACACGGGACTTCGGGCGATGAGCAGTTCTTC.

The chain couples TRBV6-1 to TRBJ1-5; TRBD1 matches 7 bases. Germline V gene sequence: CDR1 MNHNS, CDR2 SASEGT. The trim removed 5 bases at V and 6 bases at J, leaving 10 bases unmatched. This CDR3 contains 15 residues. The CDR3 here is CASSPPTGWLQPQHF. CDR3 DNA: TGTGCCAGCAGTCCACCGACAGGGTGGCTTCAGCCCCAGCATTTT.

This sequence joins TRBV7-2 and TRBJ2-7, with a possible D match to TRBD1 (7 bases). CDR1 is SGHTA, CDR2 FQGNSA, per germline. The CDR3 totals 14 residues. V lost 5 bases, J lost 4 bases, and 15 bases lay in between. DNA for the CDR3: TGTGCCAGCAGCCCCGGGGCAGGGGGGTACGAGCAGTACTTC. Translating it yields CASSPGAGGYEQYF.

The CDR3 region is CSGTSGMGGELFF. The CDR3 DNA follows: TGCAGCGGGACTAGCGGGATGGGCGGGGAGCTGTTTTTT. V and J are TRBV29-1 and TRBJ2-2, with TRBD2 identical over 12 bases. This CDR3 contains 13 residues. The trim removed 7 bases at V and 7 bases at J, leaving 4 bases unmatched. Germline V gives CDR1 SQVTM, CDR2 ANQGSEA.

V gene TRBV29-1 combines with J gene TRBJ1-1; 8 nucleotides line up with TRBD1. Losses at the gene ends were 2 bases for V and 5 bases for J; bases not matched to a gene: 13. This CDR3 spans 16 amino acids. Germline lookup yields CDR1 SQVTM and CDR2 ANQGSEA. In DNA form, the CDR3 reads TGCAGCGTTGAAATGAAGGACAGGGTACGGAGGACTGAAGCTTTCTTT. This sequence encodes CSVEMKDRVRRTEAFF.

The rearrangement uses TRBV4-1 and TRBJ1-2, with TRBD1 matching over 7 bases. This CDR3 region has 15 residues. Germline CDR1 reads MGHRA; CDR2 reads YSYEKL. Unmatched junction bases numbered 9, after V lost 3 bases and J lost 5 bases. The CDR3 region has the DNA TGCGCCAGCAGCCAGACCGAGGGGGACAGTTATGGCTACACCTTC. This encodes CASSQTEGDSYGYTF.

The V gene is TRBV4-1, the J gene TRBJ2-3; D might be TRBD2 (5 bases). This CDR3 comprises 16 residues. The germline gives CDR1 MGHRA, CDR2 YSYEKL. V was pared by 2 bases and J by 2 bases, with 14 bases between. The CDR3 region has the DNA TGCGCCAGCAGCCAAACCGGATTGGAGGACACAGATACGCAGTATTTT. This sequence encodes CASSQTGLEDTDTQYF.

V usage is TRBV4-1 and J usage is TRBJ1-1; D remains unclear. The CDR3 loop spans 14 amino acids. CDR1 is MGHRA and CDR2 is YSYEKL in the germline V gene. Trimming removed 3 bases from V and 3 bases from J, with 11 bases in between. The CDR3 region is CASSQFTVDTEAFF. The DNA of the CDR3 is TGCGCCAGCAGCCAGTTTACGGTCGACACTGAAGCTTTCTTT.

The V and J genes are TRBV6-5 and TRBJ1-3; D gene ambiguous. Trimming removed 2 bases from V and 6 bases from J, with 11 bases in between. In germline, CDR1 is MNHEY, CDR2 SVGAGI. The CDR3 has 14 amino acids. CDR3 region: CASSYDNSENTIYF. The CDR3 coding sequence is TGTGCCAGCAGTTACGACAATTCGGAAAACACCATATATTTT.

The V call is TRBV11-2, the J call TRBJ1-1; 7 bases are a match to TRBD1. The germline V gene has CDR1 SGHAT and CDR2 FQNNGV. Losses at the gene ends were 0 bases for V and 4 bases for J; bases not matched to a gene: 5. The CDR3 totals 15 residues. DNA of the CDR3: TGTGCCAGCAGCTTAGAAGCAGGGGGAGGCACTGAAGCTTTCTTT. Protein product: CASSLEAGGGTEAFF.

The chain carries TRBV19 and TRBJ1-3, with D possibly matching TRBD1 (5 bases). CDR1 and CDR2 (germline): LNHDA, SQIVND (reference sequence). Trimming pared 7 bases from V and 3 bases from J, leaving 25 bases between. The CDR3 spans 18 residues. In nucleotides, the CDR3 is TGTGCCAGTACGTTGTTTAGCATAAACGGGGGGAATGGAAACACCATATATTTT. It is translated as CASTLFSINGGNGNTIYF.

This clone was seen only once. V usage is TRBV13 and J usage is TRBJ1-3, with 7 positions matching TRBD1. The CDR3 spans 15 residues. V shed 2 bases and J 5 bases; nucleotides not matched to a gene: 6. Germline V gene lookup returns CDR1 PRHDT and CDR2 FYEKMQ (reference sequence). The CDR3 spells CASSLWRRGRNTIYF. CDR3 bases: TGTGCCAGCAGCTTATGGCGCAGGGGGAGAAACACCATATATTTT.

V gene TRBV6-1 combines with J gene TRBJ2-1; 12 bases align to TRBD2. The germline V gene encodes CDR1 MNHNS and CDR2 SASEGT. Trimming removed 8 bases from V and 5 bases from J; junction bases left unmatched: 7. The CDR3 has 15 residues. In nucleotides, the CDR3 is TGTGCCAGCGGAGGACTAGCGGGGCTTAACAATGAGCAGTTCTTC. Encoded protein: CASGGLAGLNNEQFF.

The chain recombines TRBV29-1 with TRBJ1-2, with TRBD1 as a possible D gene (5 bases). Deletions cut 0 bases from V and 2 bases from J, with 7 bases between. CDR1 SQVTM and CDR2 ANQGSEA come from the germline V gene. This CDR3 contains 13 residues. The CDR3 region has the DNA TGCAGCGTTGAAGACAGGGTAAACTATGGCTACACCTTC. Its protein product is CSVEDRVNYGYTF.

The chain uses TRBV28 and TRBJ2-7; TRBD1 matches at 9 bases. Losses at the gene ends were 7 bases for V and 5 bases for J; bases not matched to a gene: 15. Germline CDR1 and CDR2: MDHEN and SYDVKM. This CDR3 is 16 amino acids long. This chain's CDR3 is CASNNPPGQGFHEQYF. Here the CDR3 DNA reads TGTGCCAGCAACAATCCCCCGGGACAGGGCTTCCACGAGCAGTACTTC. Filled out from reference TRBV28 and TRBJ2-7, the complete variable domain reads DVKVTQSSRYLVKRTGEKVFLECVQDMDHENMFWYRQDPGLGLRLIYFSYDVKMKEKGDIPEGYSVSREKKERFSLILESASTNQTSMYLCASNNPPGQGFHEQYFGPGTRLTVT.

This chain joins TRBV11-2 and TRBJ1-2; possibly TRBD1 for D (6 bases). There are 15 residues in the CDR3. Per the germline V gene, CDR1 is SGHAT and CDR2 is FQNNGV. The V end lost 4 bases, the J end lost 8 bases, and 20 bases lay between the germline ends. CDR3 in DNA: TGTGCCAGCAGCTCAGGCATGGGGGGGCCACGGGGCTACACCTTC. It translates to CASSSGMGGPRGYTF.

The J gene is TRBJ2-7, the V gene TRBV7-2, with 8 nucleotides matching TRBD2. The CDR3 length is 14 residues. The junction had 7 bases not matched to a gene; V was cut back by 5 bases and J by 4 bases. Germline V gene lookup returns CDR1 SGHTA and CDR2 FQGNSA. The CDR3 region is CASSLSGSRYEQYF. The CDR3 DNA is TGTGCCAGCAGCCTAAGCGGGAGTAGGTACGAGCAGTACTTC.

The J gene is TRBJ2-3, the V gene TRBV7-9; D unresolved. The germline CDR1 and CDR2 sequences are SEHNR and FQNEAQ (reference sequence). The germline V and J ends were trimmed by 1 base and 2 bases, with 4 bases remaining between them. This CDR3 is 13 amino acids long. The DNA of the CDR3 is TGTGCCAGCAGCTTAGAACTCACAGATACGCAGTATTTT. It encodes CASSLELTDTQYF.